These T cell receptor beta chains were read from a single sample in a study of T cells in Graves' hyperthyroidism and ophthalmopathy. Via MiXCR, TCRdb re-called the multiplex PCR reads, giving one row per CDR3 protein. The sample holds approximately 400,000 distinct CDR3 sequences, 13% to 15% seen once. Sample: blood. The receptors here all came from a woman aged 25 to 39 with Graves' ophthalmopathy. Both conserved end residues are part of each CDR3. D genes are given only for firm matches. Only some rows state a clone size, as once, few, many or a class for expanded clones.

-	TRBV11-3	many	14	TRBJ2-1	TGTGCCAGCAGCTTAATGCGGGGAAACAATGAGCAGTTCTTC	CASSLMRGNNEQFF
TRBD2	TRBV2	once	13	TRBJ2-4	TGTGCCAGCAGTGGGGGACTAGCTCTTTTTCAGTACTTC	CASSGGLALFQYF
-	TRBV20-1	many	15	TRBJ2-1	TGCAGTGCTAGAGATCCGGGGGAACCGTACAATGAGCAGTTCTTC	CSARDPGEPYNEQFF
-	TRBV29-1	many	12	TRBJ1-1	TGCAGCGCCGGAAGGGACTACACTGAAGCTTTCTTT	CSAGRDYTEAFF
-	TRBV2	many	18	TRBJ1-1	TGTGCCAGCAAACCGGGACCGGGGTGGACCCCCAGTCCCACTGAAGCTTTCTTT	CASKPGPGWTPSPTEAFF
-	TRBV19	many	14	TRBJ1-1	TGTGCCAGTAGTATGGCCGAAATGAACACTGAAGCTTTCTTT	CASSMAEMNTEAFF
-	TRBV15	few	13	TRBJ1-5	TGTGCCACCAGCGGAAACAGGGATCAGCCCCAGCATTTT	CATSGNRDQPQHF
TRBD1	TRBV27	many	16	TRBJ1-5	TGTGCCAGCAGTTTACAATGGGACAGGGTCAATCAGCCCCAGCATTTT	CASSLQWDRVNQPQHF
-	TRBV24-1	-	12	TRBJ2-7	TGTGCCACCAGTGGTCCCAACTACGAGCAGTACTTC	CATSGPNYEQYF
-	TRBV2	many	14	TRBJ2-2	TGTGCCAGCAGTGAAGGGGTAGGCGCCGGGGAGCTGTTTTTT	CASSEGVGAGELFF
-	TRBV4-2	many	14	TRBJ1-4	TGTGCCAGCAGCCAAGATTGGTCCAGTGAAAAACTGTTTTTT	CASSQDWSSEKLFF
-	TRBV28	many	15	TRBJ1-4	TGTGCCAGCAGTCTTAACCAGGGAGCAAGCGAAAAACTGTTTTTT	CASSLNQGASEKLFF
-	TRBV18	many	13	TRBJ2-7	TGTGCCAGCTCACCAGGGCCCCGCGTCGAGCAGTACTTC	CASSPGPRVEQYF
-	TRBV5-5	many	13	TRBJ2-3	TGTGCCAGCAGCCCAACAGGGCAAGATACGCAGTATTTT	CASSPTGQDTQYF
TRBD1	TRBV5-1	few	16	TRBJ1-4	TGCGCCAGCAGCAGGACGGGACAGGGGATCGGTGAAAAACTGTTTTTT	CASSRTGQGIGEKLFF
-	TRBV9	-	16	TRBJ1-4	TGTGCCAGCAGCCCAACCTACAGGCCCTCGGGCGAAAAACTGTTTTTT	CASSPTYRPSGEKLFF
TRBD2	TRBV12-3/TRBV12-4	many	19	TRBJ2-3	TGTGCCAGCAGTCCTTCGCTAGCGGGGGGGGGGGCTAGCACAGATACGCAGTATTTT	CASSPSLAGGGASTDTQYF
-	TRBV6-2/TRBV6-3	many	15	TRBJ1-2	TGTGCCAGCAGTTGGACGGGACCGAGGGGCTATGGCTACACCTTC	CASSWTGPRGYGYTF
-	TRBV7-2	many	16	TRBJ2-7	TGTGCCAGCAGCTTATCGGGCGTTAAGGCCTCCTACGAGCAGTACTTC	CASSLSGVKASYEQYF
TRBD2	TRBV5-1	many	18	TRBJ2-3	TGCGCCAGCAGCTTGGGGGTCCCGCACCTAGCGGGCACAGATACGCAGTATTTT	CASSLGVPHLAGTDTQYF
-	TRBV10-1	-	14	TRBJ1-5	TGCGCCAGCATTACTTTTCAGGGAAATCAGCCCCAGCATTTT	CASITFQGNQPQHF
TRBD2	TRBV7-8	many	16	TRBJ2-7	TGTGCCAGCAGCCCGCGAGCGGGGGGCAGCTCCTACGAGCAGTACTTC	CASSPRAGGSSYEQYF
-	TRBV20-1	-	18	TRBJ2-6	TGCAGTGCTAGAGATCTAGGGACACCGAGCTCTGGGGCCAACGTCCTGACTTTC	CSARDLGTPSSGANVLTF
-	TRBV18	many	13	TRBJ2-7	TGTGCCAGCTCCCCGCTTAGGGGAAACGAGCAGTACTTC	CASSPLRGNEQYF
-	TRBV28	many	12	TRBJ1-1	TGTGCCAGCAGTTTGTTGAACACTGAAGCTTTCTTT	CASSLLNTEAFF
-	TRBV18	many	15	TRBJ1-1	TGTGCCAGCTCACCAGGGTCCGGAATGAACACTGAAGCTTTCTTT	CASSPGSGMNTEAFF
TRBD2	TRBV11-1	many	16	TRBJ2-3	TGTGCCAGCAGCTTAGCGAGTCTAGCGGTCACAGATACGCAGTATTTT	CASSLASLAVTDTQYF
-	TRBV18	many	13	TRBJ2-3	TGTGCCAGCTCACCATCGACTCAGGATACGCAGTATTTT	CASSPSTQDTQYF
TRBD1	TRBV6-1	-	15	TRBJ1-1	TGTGCCAGCACCCCACTCAGGGGGCCGGGGACTGAAGCTTTCTTT	CASTPLRGPGTEAFF
TRBD1	TRBV12-3/TRBV12-4	-	15	TRBJ2-7	TGTGCCAGCAGTCCGGGACAGGGGCCAACCTACGAGCAGTACTTC	CASSPGQGPTYEQYF
TRBD1	TRBV12-3/TRBV12-4	many	15	TRBJ2-7	TGTGCCAGCAGTGGGGGACAGCTTATTAACTACGAGCAGTACTTC	CASSGGQLINYEQYF
TRBD1	TRBV20-1	many	11	TRBJ2-7	TGCAGTGCCGACAGGGCCCACGAGCAGTACTTC	CSADRAHEQYF
-	TRBV29-1	-	11	TRBJ1-2	TGCAGCGTTCCATATGGAGGTGGCTACACCTTC	CSVPYGGGYTF
-	TRBV28	many	15	TRBJ2-1	TGTGCCAGCAGTAACCGGGCCATGCCCTACAATGAGCAGTTCTTC	CASSNRAMPYNEQFF
TRBD2	TRBV5-1	-	15	TRBJ2-2	TGCGCCAGCAGCTTGTTCGGGGGGGTCACTGGGGAGCTGTTTTTT	CASSLFGGVTGELFF
TRBD1	TRBV3-1	many	15	TRBJ2-1	TGTGCCAGCAGCCAGGGACAGGGGGCTTACAATGAGCAGTTCTTC	CASSQGQGAYNEQFF
-	TRBV14	-	15	TRBJ2-7	TGTGCCAGCAGCCAAGATGGGACGGGGTCCTACGAGCAGTACTTC	CASSQDGTGSYEQYF
-	TRBV12-3/TRBV12-4	many	11	TRBJ1-1	TGTGCCAGCAGACAGGGCGGATTTGCTTTCTTT	CASRQGGFAFF
-	TRBV6-1	few	14	TRBJ1-4	TGTGCCAGCAGTTTTTGGGGGGAGCGGGAAAAACTGCTTTTT	CASSFWGEREKLLF
TRBD1	TRBV28	many	18	TRBJ1-5	TGTGCCAGCAGTTTACATCCAGGGGGCAGATATAGCAATCAGCCCCAGCATTTT	CASSLHPGGRYSNQPQHF
-	TRBV6-7	few	16	TRBJ2-2	TGTGCCAGCAGTTTGTCAGGGAGAGGGAACACCGGGGAGCTGTTTTTT	CASSLSGRGNTGELFF
TRBD2	TRBV6-1	many	15	TRBJ2-5	TGTGCCAGCTCCCAGCGGGGGTTAAACCAAGAGACCCAGTACTTC	CASSQRGLNQETQYF
-	TRBV7-2	many	13	TRBJ2-2	TGTGCCAGCAGCGATTGGAACACCGGGGAGCTGTTTTTT	CASSDWNTGELFF